These 5 T cell receptor beta chains were all obtained from the same sample, sequenced in a study of blood T cell repertoires in COVID-19. TCRdb's table, derived via immunoSEQ multiplex PCR, lists solely in-frame clones and lacks some. The sample lists about 52,000 clones; about 90% were seen once. The sample comprised peripheral blood. These receptors were collected from an elderly man with active or convalescent COVID-19.

The gene calls are TRBV11-2 and TRBJ1-1; D remains ambiguous. This CDR3 is 12 amino acids long. The germline CDR1 and CDR2 sequences are SGHAT and FQNNGV. The germline V and J ends were trimmed by 5 bases and 8 bases, with 12 bases remaining between them. CDR3 residues: CASSGRGFEAFF. CDR3 bases: TGTGCCAGCAGCGGTCGGGGTTTCGAAGCTTTCTTT.

This chain joins TRBV6-4 and TRBJ2-5, with 14 bases aligning to TRBD2. Germline loops: CDR1 MRHNA, CDR2 SNTAGT. The trim removed 4 bases at V and 6 bases at J, leaving 10 bases unmatched. This CDR3 has 17 residues. CDR3 bases: TGTGCCAGCAGTGCCGGACTAGCGGGGGGCCAGGTGAAGACCCAGTACTTC. Its protein is CASSAGLAGGQVKTQYF.

V is TRBV14 and J is TRBJ2-7; TRBD1 might be the D (6 bases). The CDR3 runs to 19 residues. Between the trimmed V and J ends, which lost 2 bases and 3 bases, there was a span of 26 bases. CDR1 SGHDN and CDR2 FVKESK come from the germline V gene. CDR3 in DNA: TGTGCCAGCAGCCAATCTAACCCCTACTTCGGGACACCCTACTACGAGCAGTACTTC. Its translation is CASSQSNPYFGTPYYEQYF.

With regard to this clone: The junction and the germline gene differ at one end; a read error may be behind it. The chain links TRBV29-1 to TRBJ2-1; 8 bases fit TRBD1. The CDR3 is 14 amino acids. Germline CDR1 SQVTM, CDR2 ANQGSEA. The CDR3: CSPHRGFSHNEQFF. CDR3 nucleotides: TGCAGCCCACACAGGGGGTTCTCCCACAATGAGCAGTTCTTC.

J is TRBJ1-4 and V is TRBV6-5; D may be TRBD1 (6 bases). The CDR3 consists of 15 residues. V lost 3 bases and J 2 bases, leaving 10 bases between the germline ends. Germline V lookup: CDR1 MNHEY, CDR2 SVGAGI. The CDR3 DNA reads TGTGCCAGCAGTTATACAACAGGGACTAATGAAAAACTGTTTTTT. Translation: CASSYTTGTNEKLFF.